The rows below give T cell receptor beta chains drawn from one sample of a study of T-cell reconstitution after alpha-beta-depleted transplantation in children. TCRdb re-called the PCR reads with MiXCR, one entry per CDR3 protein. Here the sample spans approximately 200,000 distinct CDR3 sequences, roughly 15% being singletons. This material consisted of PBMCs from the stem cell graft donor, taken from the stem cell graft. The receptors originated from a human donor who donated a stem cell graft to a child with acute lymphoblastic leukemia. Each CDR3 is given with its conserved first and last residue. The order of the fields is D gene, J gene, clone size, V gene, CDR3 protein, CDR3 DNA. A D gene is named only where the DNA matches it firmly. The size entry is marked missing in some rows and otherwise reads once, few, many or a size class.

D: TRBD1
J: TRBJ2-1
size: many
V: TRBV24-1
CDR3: CATSDGGTGIYNEQFF
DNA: TGTGCCACCAGTGATGGAGGGACAGGGATCTACAATGAGCAGTTCTTC

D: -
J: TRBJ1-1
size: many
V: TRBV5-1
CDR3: CASSPTPRTEAFF
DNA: TGCGCCAGCAGCCCTACTCCGCGCACTGAAGCTTTCTTT

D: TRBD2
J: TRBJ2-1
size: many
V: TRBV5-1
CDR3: CASSLDPSGNYNEQFF
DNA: TGCGCCAGCAGCTTGGATCCTAGCGGGAACTACAATGAGCAGTTCTTC

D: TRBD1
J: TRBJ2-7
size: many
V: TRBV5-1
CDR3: CASSSRDSGNYEQYF
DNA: TGCGCCAGCAGCTCCCGGGACAGCGGAAACTACGAGCAGTACTTC

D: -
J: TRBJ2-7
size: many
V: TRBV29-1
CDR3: CSVFKNYEQYF
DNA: TGCAGCGTTTTTAAAAACTACGAGCAGTACTTC

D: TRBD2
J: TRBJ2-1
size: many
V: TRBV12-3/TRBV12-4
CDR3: CASSLARGRADNEQFF
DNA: TGTGCCAGCAGTTTAGCTCGCGGGAGGGCGGATAATGAGCAGTTCTTC

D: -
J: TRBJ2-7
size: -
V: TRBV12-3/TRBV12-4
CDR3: CASSLAGDSYEQYF
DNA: TGTGCCAGCAGTTTAGCAGGGGACTCCTACGAGCAGTACTTC

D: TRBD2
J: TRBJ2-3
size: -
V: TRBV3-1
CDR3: CASSPGTSGADTQYF
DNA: TGTGCCAGCTCCCCCGGGACTAGCGGAGCAGATACGCAGTATTTT

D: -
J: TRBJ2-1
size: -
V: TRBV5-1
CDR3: CASSSALQGGVQFF
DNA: TGCGCCAGCAGCTCGGCACTACAGGGTGGGGTGCAGTTCTTC

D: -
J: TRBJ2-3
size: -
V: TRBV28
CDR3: CAMGPRPPTDTQYF
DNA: TGTGCCATGGGCCCTAGGCCCCCGACAGATACGCAGTATTTT

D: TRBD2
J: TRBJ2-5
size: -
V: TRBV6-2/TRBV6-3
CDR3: CATKLLAGGRGHPETQYF
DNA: TGTGCCACCAAGTTACTAGCGGGAGGCCGAGGGCACCCAGAGACCCAGTACTTC

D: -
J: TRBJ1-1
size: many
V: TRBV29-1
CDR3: CSVIKQGTEAFF
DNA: TGCAGCGTTATAAAGCAGGGCACTGAAGCTTTCTTT

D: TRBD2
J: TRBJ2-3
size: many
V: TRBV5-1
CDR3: CATHQGSGRSDTQYF
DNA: TGCGCCACCCATCAGGGTAGCGGGAGATCAGATACGCAGTATTTT

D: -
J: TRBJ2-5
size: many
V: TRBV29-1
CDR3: CSVVRAGKTQYF
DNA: TGCAGCGTTGTCCGGGCGGGGAAGACCCAGTACTTC

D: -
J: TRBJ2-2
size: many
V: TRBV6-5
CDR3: CASRGQANTGELFF
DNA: TGTGCCAGCAGGGGACAAGCGAACACCGGGGAGCTGTTTTTT

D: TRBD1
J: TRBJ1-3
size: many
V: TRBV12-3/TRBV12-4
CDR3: CASRIYRGLSGNTIYF
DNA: TGTGCCAGCAGGATCTACAGGGGCCTCTCTGGAAACACCATATATTTT

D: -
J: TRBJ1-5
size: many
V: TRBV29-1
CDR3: CSVEDPGSNQPQHF
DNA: TGCAGCGTTGAAGATCCCGGCAGCAATCAGCCCCAGCATTTT